The clone carrying this T cell receptor (beta chain) was counted many times. The CDR3 is 14 residues long. TCRdb's copy holds only in-frame clones and misses some; the assay was immunoSEQ multiplex PCR. The repertoire includes hundreds of thousands of clones, roughly 85% of them detected once, and 7.4% sits in the top ten. These data are taken from a study of Ad26.COV2.S vaccination and SARS-CoV-2 variants. Treatment defined: 15 to 20 received Ad26.COV2.S at low or high dose, single or two shots; roughly five received placebo; per-sample allocation not given. Sampling happened 63 days after the first vaccine or placebo injection.

The clonotype was recovered from a person between 18 and 65 years old who received the Ad26.COV2.S COVID-19 vaccine or a placebo. The V call is TRBV21-1, the J call TRBJ2-7. TRBV21-1 is shown as a pseudogene. Sequenced here: peripheral blood, sampled in a trial of Ad26.COV2.S vaccine versus placebo. This CDR3 reads CASIPRMSAYEQYF. For the CDR3, the DNA is TGTGCCAGCATTCCTCGGATGTCAGCTTACGAGCAGTACTTC.